This T cell receptor beta chain was captured in a study of PD-L1 blockade in urothelial cancer. Time point indicated: peripheral blood 6 weeks after treatment start. Data came from immunoSEQ multiplex PCR; TCRdb stores just in-frame clones and leaves some out. The sample carries 120,000 or so clones, around 86% recorded once. V was clipped by 3 bases and J by 3 bases, with 8 bases between them. The germline V gene encodes CDR1 SNHLY and CDR2 FYNNEI. This CDR3 comprises 13 residues. Sequencing used PBMCs, obtained around atezolizumab (anti-PD-L1) treatment. The V gene is TRBV2, the J gene TRBJ1-2, with a tentative D call TRBD1 (5 bases). The sequence derives from a man in his fifties or sixties with urothelial cancer. This CDR3 reads CASSEAGHYGYTF. In DNA, the CDR3 is TGTGCCAGCAGTGAGGCAGGGCACTATGGCTACACCTTC.